Below, 2 T cell receptor beta chains from the same sample are listed, as sequenced in a study of blood T cells in healthy people across ages. Sample-barcoded 5' priming and a J-beta primer mix drove a second PCR of roughly 6 to 12 cycles. TCRdb analysed the 5' RACE reads with MiXCR anew, one entry per CDR3 protein. The table has roughly 1,800,000 distinct CDR3 sequences, about 50% seen once. Sequencing was carried out using blood. The receptors originated from a middle-aged woman in good health.

The V and J genes are TRBV20-1 and TRBJ2-3; D is ambiguous. V was cut by 3 bases and J by 4 bases, with 8 bases left in between. CDR3 length equals 12 residues. Germline V gene sequence: CDR1 DFQATT, CDR2 SNEGSKA (reference sequence). The CDR3 nucleotides read TGCAGTGCTAGTGGCAGACCAGATACGCAGTATTTT. The encoded protein is CSASGRPDTQYF.

The chain recombines TRBV9 with TRBJ1-4; no clear D gene. The CDR3 runs 13 residues. In germline, CDR1 is SGDLS, CDR2 YYNGEE. V was trimmed by 0 bases and J by 3 bases, leaving 3 bases between them. CDR3 loop: CASSVGPNEKLFF. CDR3 in DNA: TGTGCCAGCAGCGTAGGGCCTAATGAAAAACTGTTTTTT.